Below, one TCR beta chain is given with its context. Assay: immunoSEQ multiplex PCR; the TCRdb copy retains only in-frame clones and omits some. The sample has around 40,000 clones, roughly 90% seen once. The germline V gene encodes CDR1 PRHDT and CDR2 FYEKMQ (reference sequence). This CDR3 comprises 14 residues. With 2 bases removed from V and 4 bases from J, the gap between germline ends came to 11 bases. These data belong to a study of T cell changes during pregnancy in multiple sclerosis. The origin of this receptor is a female donor with multiple sclerosis, enrolled in a pregnancy study. The sequencing here drew on CD8+ T cells from peripheral blood mononuclear cells, taken before pregnancy. This chain uses TRBV13 with TRBJ1-2, with D possibly TRBD1 on 5 matching bases. The CDR3 DNA sequence: TGTGCCAGCAGCTTATCGGGGGAAGTCTATGGCTACACCTTC. Amino acids: CASSLSGEVYGYTF. The whole variable domain, filled in from reference TRBV13 and TRBJ1-2, reads AAGVIQSPRHLIKEKRETATLKCYPIPRHDTVYWYQQGPGQDPQFLISFYEKMQSDKGSIPDRFSAQQFSDYHSELNMSSLELGDSALYFCASSLSGEVYGYTFGSGTRLTVV.